This T cell receptor (beta chain) was profiled in a study of shared clonotypes between healthy human individuals. As defined, naive CD8 cells were CD45RO-negative and positively selected for CCR7, with terminally differentiated effector memory CD45RA+ cells excluded. The donors were all Caucasian adults (living in Nashville, Tennessee). The CDR3 is made up of 15 amino acids. Germline assignment: CDR1 LNHDA and CDR2 SQIVND (reference sequence). V lost 9 bases and J 4 bases, leaving 21 bases between the germline ends. Some clones are missing from TCRdb's copy, which holds only in-frame ones; the method was immunoSEQ multiplex PCR. In the table there are about 2 million clones, approximately 94% of which are singletons.

This receptor was taken from a man between 18 and 35 years old in good health. The V and J genes are TRBV19 and TRBJ1-2; tentative D call: TRBD1 (5 bases). Sequenced sample: naive CD8+ T cells sorted from blood. CDR3 residues: CASGGLGQLIYGYTF. CDR3 nucleotide sequence: TGTGCCAGCGGGGGACTCGGGCAGCTAATCTATGGCTACACCTTC.